Below are 27 T cell receptor beta chains sequenced from a single sample in a study of blood T cell dynamics during melanoma immunotherapy. Clones were sequenced by immunoSEQ multiplex PCR, and TCRdb holds only the in-frame ones, with some missing. Of 11,000 or so clones listed, approximately 81% are singletons. The time point was: week 3, after first cycle of checkpoint inhibitor. This sample comprised blood, obtained from a patient treated with checkpoint blockade. The receptors were gathered from a human donor with melanoma.

This chain links TRBV6-5 with TRBJ1-5; the D is unclear. Germline lookup yields CDR1 MNHEY and CDR2 SVGAGI. V was cut by 2 bases and J by 1 base, with 6 bases left in between. The CDR3 totals 14 residues. The CDR3 spells CASSYEGSNQPQHF. The CDR3 DNA sequence: TGTGCCAGCAGTTACGAGGGAAGCAATCAGCCCCAGCATTTT.

The CDR3 sequence is CASWGLGYTF. For the CDR3, the DNA is TGTGCTAGTTGGGGGCTTGGCTACACCTTC. The chain combines TRBV12-5 with TRBJ1-2; maybe TRBD1 (6 bases). Trimming removed 8 bases from V and 7 bases from J, with 8 bases in between. From germline, CDR1 is LGHNT and CDR2 FRNRAP. The CDR3 length is 10 residues.

The rearrangement joins TRBV18 to TRBJ1-5; TRBD1 agrees at 7 bases. This CDR3 has 15 amino acids. From germline, CDR1 is KGHSH and CDR2 LQKENI. V was pared by 4 bases and J by 1 base, with 4 bases of the junction left unmatched. As DNA, the CDR3 is TGTGCCAGCTCACAGGGGGCAGAAAGCAATCAGCCCCAGCATTTT. Translation gives CASSQGAESNQPQHF.

This clone was seen only a few times. The CDR3 DNA reads as TGTGCCAGCAGCTTAAACCCCCCTGCAACTAATGAAAAACTGTTTTTT. Translating gives CASSLNPPATNEKLFF. V and J are TRBV7-2 and TRBJ1-4; D unresolved. The length of the CDR3 is 16 residues. The germline V gene has CDR1 SGHTA and CDR2 FQGNSA. Trimming stripped 2 bases from V and 0 bases from J, with 10 bases between.

The chain is built from TRBV27 and TRBJ2-7; D gene unclear. The CDR3 contains 11 residues. V was trimmed by 4 bases and J by 1 base, leaving 2 bases between them. Germline V gene data show CDR1 as MNHEY and CDR2 as SMNVEV (reference sequence). The DNA for the CDR3 is TGTGCCAGCAGTTCTTCCTACGAGCAGTACTTC. It encodes CASSSSYEQYF.

Only one count was recorded for this clone. The chain is built from TRBV14 and TRBJ2-7; tentatively, D is TRBD1 (5 bases). V dropped 4 bases and J dropped 0 bases, with 10 bases sitting between them. Germline CDR1 is SGHDN and CDR2 is FVKESK. This CDR3 is 14 amino acids long. The DNA of the CDR3 is TGTGCCAGCAGCCTTGACAGAGGCTCCTACGAGCAGTACTTC. Residues: CASSLDRGSYEQYF.

The chain carries TRBV11-2 and TRBJ2-6, with D perhaps matching TRBD1 or TRBD2 (5 bases each). Germline V gives CDR1 SGHAT, CDR2 FQNNGV. The CDR3 is 17 amino acids. The germline V and J ends were trimmed by 5 bases and 4 bases, with 18 bases remaining between them. CDR3 residues: CASSTNPRGAGANVLTF. Here the CDR3 DNA reads TGTGCCAGCAGCACCAACCCCCGAGGGGCCGGGGCCAACGTCCTGACTTTC. The full variable domain, its missing parts supplied by reference TRBV11-2 and TRBJ2-6, is EAGVAQSPRYKIIEKRQSVAFWCNPISGHATLYWYQQILGQGPKLLIQFQNNGVVDDSQLPKDRFSAERLKGVDSTLKIQPAKLEDSAVYLCASSTNPRGAGANVLTFGAGSRLTVL.

This clone was seen just once. The chain has TRBV25-1 and TRBJ2-7; a possible D gene is TRBD2 (5 bases). V dropped 5 bases and J dropped 3 bases, with 5 bases sitting between them. Germline assignment: CDR1 MGHDK and CDR2 SYGVNS. CDR3 length: 11 residues. CDR3 protein: CASSSGYEQYF. CDR3 DNA sequence: TGTGCCAGCAGTAGCGGCTACGAGCAGTACTTC.

The V call is TRBV7-4, the J call TRBJ1-3, with TRBD1 identical over 7 bases. The germline V gene has CDR1 SGHVT and CDR2 SQSDAQ. The J segment lost 2 bases and the V segment lost 5 bases, leaving 3 bases of the junction unmatched. The CDR3 loop spans 14 amino acids. The CDR3, as DNA: TGTGCCAGCAGCCCGGGACAGACTGGAAACACCATATATTTT. Translating gives CASSPGQTGNTIYF.

This clone was seen just once. The chain is built from TRBV15 and TRBJ2-6, with TRBD1 matching 8 bases. CDR1 is LNHNV and CDR2 is YYDKDF in the germline V gene (reference sequence). V was pared by 0 bases and J by 2 bases, with 9 bases of the junction left unmatched. This CDR3 region has 19 residues. CDR3 DNA sequence: TGTGCCACCAGCAGAGATGCGCGACAGGGGAATACTGGGGCCAACGTCCTGACTTTC. Translating gives CATSRDARQGNTGANVLTF.

This chain joins TRBV4-1 and TRBJ1-1, with TRBD1 identical over 7 bases. Trimming cost V 6 bases and J 4 bases; bases outside gene matches: 8. Germline CDR1 and CDR2: MGHRA and YSYEKL. The CDR3 spans 14 residues. This CDR3 reads CASRSQGKGTEAFF. The DNA for the CDR3 is TGCGCCAGCAGGTCACAGGGGAAAGGCACTGAAGCTTTCTTT.

The chain joins TRBV7-9 to TRBJ2-1, with D uncertain. V gave up 5 bases and J gave up 4 bases, with 6 bases separating them. Germline-derived CDR1 and CDR2 are SEHNR and FQNEAQ (reference sequence). The CDR3 contains 12 residues. CDR3 sequence reads: CASSRPYNEQFF. The CDR3 nucleotides are TGTGCCAGCAGCCGCCCTTACAATGAGCAGTTCTTC.

This clone has only one observation. The chain has TRBV6-5 and TRBJ2-7; D might be TRBD2 (7 bases). V lost 2 bases and J lost 2, with 10 bases in between. The CDR3 runs 14 residues. Germline V CDR1 and CDR2: MNHEY, SVGAGI. CDR3 in amino acids: CASSYTGGPYEQYF. The CDR3 region has the DNA TGTGCCAGCAGTTACACGGGGGGCCCCTACGAGCAGTACTTC.

V and J are TRBV6-6 and TRBJ2-3, with a tentative D call TRBD1 (5 bases). Germline V gene data show CDR1 as MNHNY and CDR2 as SVGAGI (reference sequence). Deletions cut 2 bases from V and 1 base from J, with 10 bases between. The CDR3 extends over 15 amino acids. The CDR3 loop is CASSYRGSGTDTQYF. In nucleotides, the CDR3 is TGTGCCAGCAGTTACAGGGGCTCGGGCACAGATACGCAGTATTTT.

The chain recombines TRBV6-5 with TRBJ2-2; D is unresolved. The CDR3 covers 13 residues. CDR1 is MNHEY, CDR2 SVGAGI, per germline. Trimming removed 7 bases from V and 3 bases from J, with 9 bases in between. CDR3 nucleotides: TGTGCCAGCACCGACGATTACACCGGGGAGCTGTTTTTT. It yields the protein CASTDDYTGELFF.

The chain recombines TRBV28 with TRBJ2-7; unclear D gene. The CDR3 loop spans 12 amino acids. Germline V CDR1 and CDR2: MDHEN, SYDVKM. Trimming shortened V by 3 bases and J by 6 bases, and 9 bases separated the two germline ends. CDR3 loop: CASSFGVGEQYF. The CDR3 bases are TGTGCCAGCAGTTTTGGGGTGGGCGAGCAGTACTTC.

This sequence joins TRBV4-3 and TRBJ1-5; D is perhaps TRBD1 (6 bases). Between the trimmed V and J ends, which lost 1 base and 7 bases, there was a span of 17 bases. Per germline, CDR1 LGHNA and CDR2 YSLEER. The CDR3 is 16 residues long. The CDR3 loop is CASSQVFAGAGQPQHF. As DNA, the CDR3 is TGCGCCAGCAGCCAAGTTTTTGCAGGGGCGGGACAGCCCCAGCATTTT.

This sequence joins TRBV5-1 and TRBJ1-3, with D possibly TRBD1 on 5 matching bases. Trimming removed 4 bases at V and 0 bases at J, with 14 bases between. This CDR3 contains 16 residues. The germline V gene encodes CDR1 SGHRS and CDR2 YFSETQ. CDR3 bases: TGCGCCAGCAGCGGGCGGGCGGGACCCTCTGGAAACACCATATATTTT. Protein: CASSGRAGPSGNTIYF.

The chain recombines TRBV29-1 with TRBJ2-3, with 11 positions matching TRBD1. Germline V gives CDR1 SQVTM, CDR2 ANQGSEA. The CDR3 loop spans 14 amino acids. The V and J ends lost 7 bases and 5 bases, in that order; junction bases with no gene match: 8. DNA of the CDR3: TGCAGCGCCCGGGACAGGGGGATTCGAGATACGCAGTATTTT. Amino acids: CSARDRGIRDTQYF.

The chain joins TRBV19 to TRBJ2-7; 7 bases are a match to TRBD1. The CDR3 spans 13 residues. V dropped 6 bases and J dropped 7; count of bases not matched to a gene: 9. The germline gives CDR1 LNHDA, CDR2 SQIVND (reference sequence). CDR3 in amino acids: CASRPTGAREQYF. DNA of the CDR3: TGTGCCAGTAGGCCTACAGGGGCGAGGGAGCAGTACTTC.

The chain combines TRBV11-2 with TRBJ2-5; possible D gene TRBD2, 6 bases. Germline loops: CDR1 SGHAT, CDR2 FQNNGV. The length of the CDR3 is 14 residues. V shed 1 base and J shed 1 base, with 7 bases lying between them. CDR3 nucleotides: TGTGCCAGCAGCTTAGGCGGGGCCCAAGAGACCCAGTACTTC. Translation gives CASSLGGAQETQYF. Together with reference TRBV11-2 and TRBJ2-5, the CDR3 gives the full variable domain: EAGVAQSPRYKIIEKRQSVAFWCNPISGHATLYWYQQILGQGPKLLIQFQNNGVVDDSQLPKDRFSAERLKGVDSTLKIQPAKLEDSAVYLCASSLGGAQETQYFGPGTRLLVL.

This clone was seen a single time. The rearrangement joins TRBV9 to TRBJ2-5; D is unclear. CDR1 SGDLS and CDR2 YYNGEE come from the germline V gene. The CDR3 is made up of 13 amino acids. V shed 2 bases and J shed 6 bases, with 11 bases lying between them. CDR3 in amino acids: CASSVDVMKTQYF. CDR3 nucleotide sequence: TGTGCCAGCAGCGTCGACGTGATGAAGACCCAGTACTTC.

The genes are TRBV14 and TRBJ2-7, with D perhaps matching TRBD2 (6 bases). Germline loops: CDR1 SGHDN, CDR2 FVKESK. Trimming removed 4 bases at V and 6 bases at J, with 19 bases between. This CDR3 has 15 residues. The CDR3 nucleotides are TGTGCCAGCAGCCTTCGGTACACTACTAGCTCCGAGCAGTACTTC. Its translation: CASSLRYTTSSEQYF.

The CDR3 nucleotides read TGTGCCAGCTCACCACCGGTCAAGGGCTTGGGGGTAGCTTTCTTT. This codes for CASSPPVKGLGVAFF. The rearrangement uses TRBV18 and TRBJ1-1, with D perhaps TRBD1 (5 bases). Between the trimmed V and J ends, which lost 0 bases and 10 bases, there was a span of 18 bases. Germline V gene sequence: CDR1 KGHSH, CDR2 LQKENI. The CDR3 sequence is 15 residues long.

V and J are TRBV7-2 and TRBJ1-2; 7 bases agree with TRBD1. CDR3 length equals 16 residues. Germline lookup yields CDR1 SGHTA and CDR2 FQGNSA. V lost 4 bases to trimming and J lost 1 base; unmatched junction nucleotides: 9. The DNA of the CDR3 is TGTGCCAGCAGCTCAGCAGGGCAGGGGGGTAACTATGGCTACACCTTC. Its protein product is CASSSAGQGGNYGYTF.

The V and J genes are TRBV19 and TRBJ2-1, with TRBD2 identical over 10 bases. The CDR3 totals 15 residues. V lost 3 bases and J lost 2; bases outside the gene matches: 1. The germline gives CDR1 LNHDA, CDR2 SQIVND (reference sequence). CDR3 region: CASSITSGAYNEQFF. CDR3 in DNA: TGTGCCAGTAGTATCACTAGCGGGGCCTACAATGAGCAGTTCTTC.

The genes are TRBV7-6 and TRBJ2-1, with D unresolved. V was cut by 5 bases and J by 8 bases, with 16 bases left in between. Per the germline V gene, CDR1 is SGHVS and CDR2 is FNYEAQ. The length of the CDR3 is 14 residues. The DNA of the CDR3 is TGTGCCAGCAGCCGTAGGTCTAGTCTGGATGAGCAGTTCTTC. It encodes CASSRRSSLDEQFF.